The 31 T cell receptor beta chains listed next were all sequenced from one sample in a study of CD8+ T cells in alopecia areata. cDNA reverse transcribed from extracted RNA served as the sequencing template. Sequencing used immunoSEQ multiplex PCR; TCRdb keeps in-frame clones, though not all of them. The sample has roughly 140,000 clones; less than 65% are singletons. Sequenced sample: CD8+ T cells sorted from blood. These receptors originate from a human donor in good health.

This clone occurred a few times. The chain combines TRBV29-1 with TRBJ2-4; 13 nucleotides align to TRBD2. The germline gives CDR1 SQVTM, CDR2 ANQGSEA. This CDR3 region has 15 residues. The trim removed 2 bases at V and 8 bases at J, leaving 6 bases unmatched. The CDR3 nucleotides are TGCAGCGTTGAATTCCCGGGACTAGCGGGACACATTCAGTACTTC. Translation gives CSVEFPGLAGHIQYF.

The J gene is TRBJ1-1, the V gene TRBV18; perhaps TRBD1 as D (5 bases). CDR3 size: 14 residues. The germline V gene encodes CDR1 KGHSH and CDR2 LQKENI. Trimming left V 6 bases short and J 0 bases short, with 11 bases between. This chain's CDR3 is CASSLGTLNTEAFF. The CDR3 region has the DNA TGTGCCAGCTCCCTGGGGACTCTGAACACTGAAGCTTTCTTT.

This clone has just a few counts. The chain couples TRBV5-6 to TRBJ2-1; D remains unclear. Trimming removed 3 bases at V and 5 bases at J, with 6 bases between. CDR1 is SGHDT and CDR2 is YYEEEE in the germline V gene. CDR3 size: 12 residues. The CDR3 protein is CASSYEDNEQFF. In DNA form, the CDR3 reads TGTGCCAGCAGCTATGAGGACAATGAGCAGTTCTTC.

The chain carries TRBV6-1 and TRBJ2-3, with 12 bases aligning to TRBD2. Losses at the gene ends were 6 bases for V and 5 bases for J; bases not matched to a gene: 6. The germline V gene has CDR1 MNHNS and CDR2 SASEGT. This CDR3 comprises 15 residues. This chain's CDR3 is CASSRLAGDEDTQYF. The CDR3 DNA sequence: TGTGCCAGCAGCCGACTAGCGGGAGATGAAGATACGCAGTATTTT.

This CDR3 reads CASSFNTYEQYF. The CDR3, as DNA: TGTGCCAGCAGCTTTAATACCTACGAGCAGTACTTC. The chain employs TRBV28 and TRBJ2-7; D gene uncertain. Germline-derived CDR1 and CDR2 are MDHEN and SYDVKM. The V end was cut by 6 bases, the J end by 2 bases, with 8 bases between. The CDR3 is 12 residues long.

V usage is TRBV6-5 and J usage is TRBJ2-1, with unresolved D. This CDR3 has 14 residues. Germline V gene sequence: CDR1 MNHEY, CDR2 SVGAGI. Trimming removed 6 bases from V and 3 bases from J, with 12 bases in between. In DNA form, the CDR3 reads TGTGCCAGCAGAGGCCCTACAAACTACAATGAGCAGTTCTTC. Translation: CASRGPTNYNEQFF.

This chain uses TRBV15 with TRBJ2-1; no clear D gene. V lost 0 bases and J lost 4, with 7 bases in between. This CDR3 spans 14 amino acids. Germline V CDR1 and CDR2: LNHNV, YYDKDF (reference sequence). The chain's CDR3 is CATSRDRKYNEQFF. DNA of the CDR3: TGTGCCACCAGCAGAGATAGAAAGTACAATGAGCAGTTCTTC.

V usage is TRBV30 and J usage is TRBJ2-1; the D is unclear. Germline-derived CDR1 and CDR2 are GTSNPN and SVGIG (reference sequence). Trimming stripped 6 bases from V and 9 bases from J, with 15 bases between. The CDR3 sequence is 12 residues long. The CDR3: CACLDGRVEQFF. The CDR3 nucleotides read TGTGCCTGCCTGGACGGACGTGTTGAGCAGTTCTTC.

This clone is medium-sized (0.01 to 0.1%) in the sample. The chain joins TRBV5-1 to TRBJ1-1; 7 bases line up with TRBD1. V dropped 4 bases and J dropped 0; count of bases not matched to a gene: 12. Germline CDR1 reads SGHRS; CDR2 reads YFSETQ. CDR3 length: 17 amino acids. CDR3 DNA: TGCGCCAGCAGCGTTGGGGACAGCCCACCCATGAACACTGAAGCTTTCTTT. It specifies CASSVGDSPPMNTEAFF.

In DNA form, the CDR3 reads TGTGCCAGCAGCGCAGATACGCAGTATTTT. Translating gives CASSADTQYF. The chain combines TRBV7-9 with TRBJ2-3, with unresolved D. The germline V and J ends were trimmed by 5 bases and 4 bases, with 1 base remaining between them. In germline, CDR1 is SEHNR, CDR2 FQNEAQ (reference sequence). This CDR3 is built from 10 residues.

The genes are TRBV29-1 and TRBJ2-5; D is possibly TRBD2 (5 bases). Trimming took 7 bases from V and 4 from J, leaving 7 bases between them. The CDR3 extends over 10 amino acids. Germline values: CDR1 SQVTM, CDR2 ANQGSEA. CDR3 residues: CSADSETQYF. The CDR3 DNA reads TGCAGCGCGGACTCAGAGACCCAGTACTTC.

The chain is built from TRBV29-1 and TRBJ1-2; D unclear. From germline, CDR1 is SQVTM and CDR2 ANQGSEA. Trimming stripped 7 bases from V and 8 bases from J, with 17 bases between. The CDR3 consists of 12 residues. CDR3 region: CSAADGIRGYTF. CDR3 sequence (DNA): TGCAGCGCCGCGGACGGGATCCGGGGCTACACCTTC.

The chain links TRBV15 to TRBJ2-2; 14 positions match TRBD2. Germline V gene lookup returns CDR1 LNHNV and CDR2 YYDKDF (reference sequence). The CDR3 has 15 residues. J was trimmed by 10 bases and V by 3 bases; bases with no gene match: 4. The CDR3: CATSSGTSGSEELFF. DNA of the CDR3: TGTGCCACCAGCAGTGGGACTAGCGGGAGTGAGGAGCTGTTTTTT. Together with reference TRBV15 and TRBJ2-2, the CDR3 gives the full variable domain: DAMVIQNPRYQVTQFGKPVTLSCSQTLNHNVMYWYQQKSSQAPKLLFHYYDKDFNNEADTPDNFQSRRPNTSFCFLDIRSPGLGDTAMYLCATSSGTSGSEELFFGEGSRLTVL.

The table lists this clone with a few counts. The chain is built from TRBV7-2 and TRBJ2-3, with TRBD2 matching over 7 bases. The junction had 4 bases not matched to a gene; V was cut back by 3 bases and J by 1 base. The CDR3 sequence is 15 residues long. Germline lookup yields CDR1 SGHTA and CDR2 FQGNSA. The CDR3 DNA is TGTGCCAGCAGCTTTGCCCTAGCGGGCACAGATACGCAGTATTTT. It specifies CASSFALAGTDTQYF.

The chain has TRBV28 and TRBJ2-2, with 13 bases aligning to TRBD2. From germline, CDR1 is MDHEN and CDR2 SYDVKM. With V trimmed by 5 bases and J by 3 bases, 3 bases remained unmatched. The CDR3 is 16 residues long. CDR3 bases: TGTGCCAGCAGTCTCGGACTAGCGGGAGACACCGGGGAGCTGTTTTTT. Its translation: CASSLGLAGDTGELFF.

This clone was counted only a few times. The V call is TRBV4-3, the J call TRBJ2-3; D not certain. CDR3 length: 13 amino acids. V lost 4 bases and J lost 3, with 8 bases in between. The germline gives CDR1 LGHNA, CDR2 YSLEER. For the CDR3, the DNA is TGCGCCAGCAGCCTGAGAGGTACAGATACGCAGTATTTT. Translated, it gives CASSLRGTDTQYF.

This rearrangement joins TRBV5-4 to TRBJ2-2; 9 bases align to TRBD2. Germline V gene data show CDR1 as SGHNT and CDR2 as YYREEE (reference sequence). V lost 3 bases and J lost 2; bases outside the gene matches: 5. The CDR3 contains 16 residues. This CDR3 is CASSSPGLANTGELFF. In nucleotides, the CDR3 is TGTGCCAGCAGCTCACCGGGACTAGCTAACACCGGGGAGCTGTTTTTT.

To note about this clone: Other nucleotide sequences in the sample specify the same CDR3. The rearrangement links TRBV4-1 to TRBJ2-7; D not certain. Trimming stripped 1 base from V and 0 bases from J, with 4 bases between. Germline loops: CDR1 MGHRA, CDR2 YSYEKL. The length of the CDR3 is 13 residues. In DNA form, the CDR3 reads TGCGCCAGCAGCCAAGGGAGCTCCTACGAGCAGTACTTC. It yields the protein CASSQGSSYEQYF.

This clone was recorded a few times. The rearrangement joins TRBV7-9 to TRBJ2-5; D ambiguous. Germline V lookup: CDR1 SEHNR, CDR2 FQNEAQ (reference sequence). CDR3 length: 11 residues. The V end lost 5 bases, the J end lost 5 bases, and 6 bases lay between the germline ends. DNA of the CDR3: TGTGCCAGCAGCGCTAGGGAGACCCAGTACTTC. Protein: CASSARETQYF.

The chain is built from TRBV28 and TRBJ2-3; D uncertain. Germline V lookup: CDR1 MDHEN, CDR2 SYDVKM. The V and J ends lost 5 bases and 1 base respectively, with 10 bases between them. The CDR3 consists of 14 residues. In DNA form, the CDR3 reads TGTGCCAGCAGTCATAGAAGGGGCACAGATACGCAGTATTTT. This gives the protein CASSHRRGTDTQYF. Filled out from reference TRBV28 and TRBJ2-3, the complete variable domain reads DVKVTQSSRYLVKRTGEKVFLECVQDMDHENMFWYRQDPGLGLRLIYFSYDVKMKEKGDIPEGYSVSREKKERFSLILESASTNQTSMYLCASSHRRGTDTQYFGPGTRLTVL.

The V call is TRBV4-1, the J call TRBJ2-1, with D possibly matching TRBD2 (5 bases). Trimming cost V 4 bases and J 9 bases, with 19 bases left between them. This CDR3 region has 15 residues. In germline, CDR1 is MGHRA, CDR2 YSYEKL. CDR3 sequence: CASSLRKDSLAEQFF. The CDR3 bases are TGCGCCAGCAGCCTCCGGAAGGACTCACTCGCTGAGCAGTTCTTC.

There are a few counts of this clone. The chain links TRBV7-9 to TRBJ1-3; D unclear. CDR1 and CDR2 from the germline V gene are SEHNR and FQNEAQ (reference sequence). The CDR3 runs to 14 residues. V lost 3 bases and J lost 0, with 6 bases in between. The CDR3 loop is CASSFTGSGNTIYF. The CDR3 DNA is TGTGCCAGCAGCTTCACTGGCTCTGGAAACACCATATATTTT.

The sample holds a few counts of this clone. The DNA of the CDR3 is TGTGCCAGCAGTTCGGCGGGCAACTCCTACGAGCAGTACTTC. It codes for CASSSAGNSYEQYF. The rearrangement uses TRBV27 and TRBJ2-7; D may be TRBD2 (5 bases). This CDR3 spans 14 amino acids. The germline gives CDR1 MNHEY, CDR2 SMNVEV (reference sequence). The V and J ends lost 4 bases and 0 bases respectively, with 10 bases between them.

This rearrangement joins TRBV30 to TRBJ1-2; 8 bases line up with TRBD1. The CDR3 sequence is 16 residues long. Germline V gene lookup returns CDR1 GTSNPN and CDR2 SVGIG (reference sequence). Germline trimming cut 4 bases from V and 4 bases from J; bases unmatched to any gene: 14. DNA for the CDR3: TGTGCCTGGAATGAGTCACCAGGGGGCGAAATCTATGGCTACACCTTC. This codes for CAWNESPGGEIYGYTF.

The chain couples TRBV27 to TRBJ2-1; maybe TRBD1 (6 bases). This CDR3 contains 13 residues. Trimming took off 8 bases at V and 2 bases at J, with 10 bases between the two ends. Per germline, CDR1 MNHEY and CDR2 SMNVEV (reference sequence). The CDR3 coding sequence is TGTGCCAGCTCCTGGGGGCCCTACAATGAGCAGTTCTTC. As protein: CASSWGPYNEQFF.

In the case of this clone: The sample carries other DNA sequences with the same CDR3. The CDR3 region is CASSLAVSYEQYF. The CDR3 DNA reads as TGTGCCAGCAGTTTAGCCGTCTCCTACGAGCAGTACTTC. V gene TRBV27 combines with J gene TRBJ2-7; no clear D. Germline assignment: CDR1 MNHEY and CDR2 SMNVEV (reference sequence). The CDR3 contains 13 residues. V gave up 2 bases and J gave up 0 bases, with 5 bases separating them.

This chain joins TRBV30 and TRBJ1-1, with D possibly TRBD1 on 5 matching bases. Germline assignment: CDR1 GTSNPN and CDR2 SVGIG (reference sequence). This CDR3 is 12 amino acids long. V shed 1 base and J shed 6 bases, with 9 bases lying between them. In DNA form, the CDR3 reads TGTGCCTGGAGTGAGGGGCGGGCTGAAGCTTTCTTT. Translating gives CAWSEGRAEAFF. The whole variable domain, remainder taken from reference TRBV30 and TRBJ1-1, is SQTIHQWPATLVQPVGSPLSLECTVEGTSNPNLYWYRQAAGRGLQLLFYSVGIGQISSEVPQNLSASRPQDRQFILSSKKLLLSDSGFYLCAWSEGRAEAFFGQGTRLTVV.

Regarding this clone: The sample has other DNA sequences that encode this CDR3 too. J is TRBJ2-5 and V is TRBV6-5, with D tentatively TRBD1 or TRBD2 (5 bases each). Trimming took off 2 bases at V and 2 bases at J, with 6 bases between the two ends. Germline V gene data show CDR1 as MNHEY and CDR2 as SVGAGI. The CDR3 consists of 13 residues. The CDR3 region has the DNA TGTGCCAGCAGTTACGGGGGACAAGAGACCCAGTACTTC. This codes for CASSYGGQETQYF.

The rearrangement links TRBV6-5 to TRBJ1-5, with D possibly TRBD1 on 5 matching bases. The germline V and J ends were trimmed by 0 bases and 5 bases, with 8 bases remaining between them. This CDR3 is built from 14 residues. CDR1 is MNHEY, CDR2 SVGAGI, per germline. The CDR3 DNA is TGTGCCAGCAGTTACTCGGGGACCGATCAGCCCCAGCATTTT. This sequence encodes CASSYSGTDQPQHF.

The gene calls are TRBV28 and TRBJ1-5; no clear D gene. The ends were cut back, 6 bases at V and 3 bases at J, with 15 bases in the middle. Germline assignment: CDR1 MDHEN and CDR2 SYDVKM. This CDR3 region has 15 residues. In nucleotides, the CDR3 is TGTGCCAGCAGCCCCCGGAGGCGGTACAATCAGCCCCAGCATTTT. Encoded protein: CASSPRRRYNQPQHF.

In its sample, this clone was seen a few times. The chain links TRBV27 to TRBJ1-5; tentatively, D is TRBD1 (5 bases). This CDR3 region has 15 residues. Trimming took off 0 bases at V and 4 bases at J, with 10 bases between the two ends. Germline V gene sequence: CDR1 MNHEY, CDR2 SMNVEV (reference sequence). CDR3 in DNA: TGTGCCAGCAGTTTATCGGGGCAGTTGAATCAGCCCCAGCATTTT. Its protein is CASSLSGQLNQPQHF.